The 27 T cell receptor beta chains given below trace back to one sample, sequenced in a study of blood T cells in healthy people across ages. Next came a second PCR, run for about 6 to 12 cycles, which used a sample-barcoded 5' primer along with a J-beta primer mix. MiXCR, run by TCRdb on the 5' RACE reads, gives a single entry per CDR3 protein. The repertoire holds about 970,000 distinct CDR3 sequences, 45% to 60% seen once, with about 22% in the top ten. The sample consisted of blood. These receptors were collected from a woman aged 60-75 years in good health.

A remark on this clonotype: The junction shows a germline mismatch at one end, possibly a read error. CDR3 loop: CTSSQRTRGDTQYF. The CDR3 coding sequence is TGCACCAGCAGCCAAAGAACTAGGGGGGATACGCAGTATTTT. The V and J genes are TRBV4-1 and TRBJ2-3; maybe TRBD1 (6 bases). The CDR3 is 14 residues long. Per the germline V gene, CDR1 is MGHRA and CDR2 is YSYEKL.

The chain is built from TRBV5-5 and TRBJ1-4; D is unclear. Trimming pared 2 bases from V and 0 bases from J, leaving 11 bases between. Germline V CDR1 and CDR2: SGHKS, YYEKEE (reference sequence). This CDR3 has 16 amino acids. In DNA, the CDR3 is TGTGCCAGCAGCTTACCCCGCGGAACAACTAATGAAAAACTGTTTTTT. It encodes CASSLPRGTTNEKLFF.

CDR3 protein: CATLEGKAYEQYF. The CDR3 DNA follows: TGTGCCACCTTGGAGGGGAAGGCCTACGAGCAGTACTTC. The rearrangement links TRBV10-3 to TRBJ2-7; maybe TRBD2 (6 bases). Trimming cost V 10 bases and J 2 bases, with 15 bases left between them. The V gene's germline CDR1 is ENHRY and CDR2 SYGVKD. The length of the CDR3 is 13 residues.

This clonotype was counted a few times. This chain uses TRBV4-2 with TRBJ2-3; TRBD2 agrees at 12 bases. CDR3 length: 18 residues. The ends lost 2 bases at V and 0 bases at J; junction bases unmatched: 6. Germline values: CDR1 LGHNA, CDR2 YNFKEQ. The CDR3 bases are TGTGCCAGCAGCCAAAACGCCGGGACTAGCGGGAGCACAGATACGCAGTATTTT. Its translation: CASSQNAGTSGSTDTQYF.

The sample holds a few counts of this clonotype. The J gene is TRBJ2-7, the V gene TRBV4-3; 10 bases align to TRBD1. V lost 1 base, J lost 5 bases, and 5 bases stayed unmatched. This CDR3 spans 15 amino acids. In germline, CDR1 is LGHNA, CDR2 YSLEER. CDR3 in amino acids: CASSQGDRGSHEQYF. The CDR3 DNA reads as TGCGCCAGCAGCCAAGGGGACAGGGGTAGCCACGAGCAGTACTTC.

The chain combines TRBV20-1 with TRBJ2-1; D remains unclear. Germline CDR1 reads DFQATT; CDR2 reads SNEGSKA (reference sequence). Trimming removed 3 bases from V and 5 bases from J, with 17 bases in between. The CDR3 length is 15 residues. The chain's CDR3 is CSARVQLGWDNEQFF. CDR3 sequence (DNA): TGCAGTGCTAGGGTACAGTTGGGTTGGGACAATGAGCAGTTCTTC.

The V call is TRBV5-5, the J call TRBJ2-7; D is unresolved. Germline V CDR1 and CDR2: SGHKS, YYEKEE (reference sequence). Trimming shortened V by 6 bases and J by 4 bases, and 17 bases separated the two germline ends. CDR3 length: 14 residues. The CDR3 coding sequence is TGTGCCAGCACCCTACCAGGCGTGCGGTACGAGCAGTACTTC. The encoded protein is CASTLPGVRYEQYF.

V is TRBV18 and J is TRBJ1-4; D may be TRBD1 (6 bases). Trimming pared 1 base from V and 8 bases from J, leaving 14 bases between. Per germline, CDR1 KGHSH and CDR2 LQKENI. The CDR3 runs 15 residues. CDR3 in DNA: TGTGCCAGCTCACCACGCGTTAGGGGGGAGGAAAAACTGTTTTTT. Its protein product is CASSPRVRGEEKLFF. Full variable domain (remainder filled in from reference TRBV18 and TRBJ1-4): NAGVMQNPRHLVRRRGQEARLRCSPMKGHSHVYWYRQLPEEGLKFMVYLQKENIIDESGMPKERFSAEFPKEGPSILRIQQVVRGDSAAYFCASSPRVRGEEKLFFGSGTQLSVL.

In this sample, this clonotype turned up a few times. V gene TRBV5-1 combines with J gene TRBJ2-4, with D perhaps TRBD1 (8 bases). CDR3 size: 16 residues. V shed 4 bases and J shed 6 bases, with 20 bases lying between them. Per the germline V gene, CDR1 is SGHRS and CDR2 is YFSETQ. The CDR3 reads CASSLGGADRGNIQYF. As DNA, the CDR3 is TGCGCCAGCAGCCTAGGGGGGGCCGACAGGGGAAACATTCAGTACTTC.

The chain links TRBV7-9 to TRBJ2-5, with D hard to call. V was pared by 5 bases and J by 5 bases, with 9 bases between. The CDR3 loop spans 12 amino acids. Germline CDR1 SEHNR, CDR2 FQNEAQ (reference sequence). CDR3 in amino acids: CASSAEVETQYF. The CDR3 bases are TGTGCCAGCAGCGCAGAGGTGGAGACCCAGTACTTC.

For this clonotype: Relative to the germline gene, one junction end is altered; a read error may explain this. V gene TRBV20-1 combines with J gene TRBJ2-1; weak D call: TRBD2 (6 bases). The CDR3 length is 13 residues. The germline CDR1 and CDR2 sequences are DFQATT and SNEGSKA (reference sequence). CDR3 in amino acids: CSARVSGTGEEFF. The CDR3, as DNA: TGCAGCGCTAGAGTGTCCGGAACGGGGGAGGAGTTCTTC.

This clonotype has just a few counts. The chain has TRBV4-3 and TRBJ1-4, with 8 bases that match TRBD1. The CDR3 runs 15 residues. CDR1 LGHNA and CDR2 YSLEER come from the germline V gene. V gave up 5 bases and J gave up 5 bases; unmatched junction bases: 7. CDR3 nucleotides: TGCGCCAGCAGCAAACGGGACAGGTTAAATGAAAAACTGTTTTTT. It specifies CASSKRDRLNEKLFF.

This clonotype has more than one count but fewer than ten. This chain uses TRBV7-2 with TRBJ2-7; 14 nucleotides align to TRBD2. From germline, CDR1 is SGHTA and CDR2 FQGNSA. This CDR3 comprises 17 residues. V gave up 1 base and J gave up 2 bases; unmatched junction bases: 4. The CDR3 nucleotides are TGTGCCAGCAGCTTAGAGGGGGGACTAGCGGGAGCCTACGAGCAGTACTTC. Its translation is CASSLEGGLAGAYEQYF.

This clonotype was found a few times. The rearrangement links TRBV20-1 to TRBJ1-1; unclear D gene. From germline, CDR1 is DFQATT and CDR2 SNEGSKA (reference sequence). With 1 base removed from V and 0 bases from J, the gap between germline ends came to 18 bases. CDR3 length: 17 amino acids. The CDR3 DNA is TGCAGTGCTAGAGCCCTAAGAGAGGTTACCATGAACACTGAAGCTTTCTTT. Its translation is CSARALREVTMNTEAFF.

CDR3 region: CASSHRRRVNQPQHF. CDR3 sequence (DNA): TGTGCCAGCAGTCACCGGCGGAGGGTCAATCAGCCCCAGCATTTT. The chain recombines TRBV6-2 or TRBV6-3 with TRBJ1-5; D remains ambiguous. Germline-derived CDR1 and CDR2 are MNHEY and SVGEGT. CDR3 length: 15 amino acids. V was clipped by 5 bases and J by 3 bases, with 14 bases between them.

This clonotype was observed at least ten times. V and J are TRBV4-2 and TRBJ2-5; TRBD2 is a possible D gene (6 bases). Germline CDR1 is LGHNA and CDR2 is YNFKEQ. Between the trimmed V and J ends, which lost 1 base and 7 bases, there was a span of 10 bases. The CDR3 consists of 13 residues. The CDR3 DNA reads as TGTGCCAGCAGCCAAGGACTAGGTGCGACCCAGTACTTC. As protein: CASSQGLGATQYF.

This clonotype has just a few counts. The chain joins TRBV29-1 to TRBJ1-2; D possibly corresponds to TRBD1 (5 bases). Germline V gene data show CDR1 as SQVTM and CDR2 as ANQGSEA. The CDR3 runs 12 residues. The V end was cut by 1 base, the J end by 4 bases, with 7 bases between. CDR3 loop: CSVEATAYGYTF. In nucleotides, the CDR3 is TGCAGCGTTGAAGCGACAGCCTATGGCTACACCTTC. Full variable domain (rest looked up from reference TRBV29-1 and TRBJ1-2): SAVISQKPSRDICQRGTSLTIQCQVDSQVTMMFWYRQQPGQSLTLIATANQGSEATYESGFVIDKFPISRPNLTFSTLTVSNMSPEDSSIYLCSVEATAYGYTFGSGTRLTVV.

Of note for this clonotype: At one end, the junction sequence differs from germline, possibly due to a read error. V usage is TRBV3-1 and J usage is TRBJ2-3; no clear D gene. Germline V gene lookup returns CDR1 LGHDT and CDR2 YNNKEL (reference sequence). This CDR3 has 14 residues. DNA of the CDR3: TGTACCAGCAGCCGATCTCTATTCACAGATACGCAGTATTTT. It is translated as CTSSRSLFTDTQYF.

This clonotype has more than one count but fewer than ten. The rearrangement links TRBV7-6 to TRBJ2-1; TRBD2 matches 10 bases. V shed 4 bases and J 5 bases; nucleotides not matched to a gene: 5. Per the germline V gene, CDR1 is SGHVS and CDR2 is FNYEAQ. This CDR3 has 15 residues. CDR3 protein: CASSWSSGSNNEQFF. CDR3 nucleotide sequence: TGTGCCAGCAGCTGGTCTAGCGGGAGTAACAATGAGCAGTTCTTC.

CDR3 nucleotide sequence: TGTGCCAGCAAACCCTCCCCGGGAGTGGCAGATACGCAGTATTTT. Residues: CASKPSPGVADTQYF. The chain recombines TRBV12-3 or TRBV12-4 with TRBJ2-3; maybe TRBD2 (6 bases). The CDR3 is 15 residues long. V dropped 7 bases and J dropped 4 bases, with 18 bases sitting between them.

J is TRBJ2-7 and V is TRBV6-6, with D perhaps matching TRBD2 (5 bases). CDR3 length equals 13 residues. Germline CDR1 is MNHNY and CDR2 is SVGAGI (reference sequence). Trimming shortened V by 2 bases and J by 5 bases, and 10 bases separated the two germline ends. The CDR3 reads CASSYMAGHEQYF. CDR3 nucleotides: TGTGCCAGCAGTTACATGGCGGGCCACGAGCAGTACTTC.

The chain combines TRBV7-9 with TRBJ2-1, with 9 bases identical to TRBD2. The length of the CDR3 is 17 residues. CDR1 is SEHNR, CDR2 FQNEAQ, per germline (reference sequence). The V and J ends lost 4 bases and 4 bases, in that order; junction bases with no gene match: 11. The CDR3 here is CASSSTRASGDYNEQFF. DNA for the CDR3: TGTGCCAGCAGCTCAACTAGGGCTAGCGGGGATTACAATGAGCAGTTCTTC.

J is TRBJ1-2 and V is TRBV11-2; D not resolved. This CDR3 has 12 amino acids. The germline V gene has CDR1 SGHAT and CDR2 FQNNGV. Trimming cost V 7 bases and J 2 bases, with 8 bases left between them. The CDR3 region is CASKSINYGYTF. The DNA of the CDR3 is TGTGCCAGCAAGTCTATCAACTATGGCTACACCTTC.

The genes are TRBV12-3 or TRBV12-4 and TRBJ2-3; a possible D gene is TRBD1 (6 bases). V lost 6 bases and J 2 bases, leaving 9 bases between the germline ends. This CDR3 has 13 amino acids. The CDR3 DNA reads TGTGCCAGCAGGGACAGAGCCACAGATACGCAGTATTTT. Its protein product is CASRDRATDTQYF.

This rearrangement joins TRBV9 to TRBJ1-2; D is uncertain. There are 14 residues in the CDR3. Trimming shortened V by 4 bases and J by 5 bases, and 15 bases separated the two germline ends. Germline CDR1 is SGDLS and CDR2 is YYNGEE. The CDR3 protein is CASSPAPSGYGYTF. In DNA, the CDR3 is TGTGCCAGCAGCCCAGCCCCGAGCGGTTATGGCTACACCTTC.

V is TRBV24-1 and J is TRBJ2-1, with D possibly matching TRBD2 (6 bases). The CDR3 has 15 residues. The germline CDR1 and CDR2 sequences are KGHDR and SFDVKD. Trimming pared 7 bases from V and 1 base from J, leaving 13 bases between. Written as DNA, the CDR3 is TGTGCCACCAGCCGGGACTCCCGGTCCTACAATGAGCAGTTCTTC. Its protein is CATSRDSRSYNEQFF.

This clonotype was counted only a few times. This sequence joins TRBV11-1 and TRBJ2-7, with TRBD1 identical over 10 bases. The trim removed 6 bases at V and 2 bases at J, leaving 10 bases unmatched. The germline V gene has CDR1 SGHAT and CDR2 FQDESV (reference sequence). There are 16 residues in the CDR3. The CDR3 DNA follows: TGTGCCAGCAGTCCACCCGACGGACAGGGGGCCTACGAGCAGTACTTC. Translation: CASSPPDGQGAYEQYF.